The clone carrying this T cell receptor beta chain turned up a few times. The CDR3 extends over 15 amino acids. Trimming left V 4 bases short and J 7 bases short, with 17 bases between. Germline V gives CDR1 MDHEN, CDR2 SYDVKM. A second PCR, run for about 6 to 12 cycles, used a sample-barcoded 5' primer plus a J-beta primer mix. TCRdb analysed the 5' RACE reads with MiXCR anew, one entry per CDR3 protein. The sample shows under 800,000 distinct CDR3 sequences, more than 20% of them seen only once. The data were obtained in a study of blood T cells in healthy people across ages. Donors gave roughly 9.1 milliliters of peripheral blood apiece.

V gene TRBV28 combines with J gene TRBJ2-1; D gene unclear. This TCR came from a man in his sixties or seventies in good health. Sample: blood. CDR3 in DNA: TGTGCCAGCAGTTCCCTTAAAAGGGTGGGGAATGAGCAGTTCTTC. It translates to CASSSLKRVGNEQFF.